These 10 T cell receptor beta chains were sequenced from one sample in a study of blood T cell repertoires in COVID-19. The data were produced by immunoSEQ multiplex PCR, yet TCRdb's version contains in-frame clones alone and is incomplete. The repertoire holds under 500,000 clones, with around 91% as singletons. Sequencing input: PBMCs or T cells enriched from blood (not recorded which). The receptors originated from a man younger than 45 who had recovered from COVID-19.

The chain joins TRBV24-1 to TRBJ1-1; 7 bases are shared with TRBD1. V shed 3 bases, J shed 5 bases, and the junction held 8 bases outside the gene matches. Germline CDR1 is KGHDR and CDR2 is SFDVKD. This CDR3 has 15 amino acids. CDR3: CATSDDRVRRTEAFF. The CDR3 DNA follows: TGTGCCACCAGTGATGACAGGGTAAGGAGAACTGAAGCTTTCTTT.

The gene calls are TRBV5-1 and TRBJ2-3; D remains ambiguous. Between the trimmed V and J ends, which lost 4 bases and 2 bases, there was a span of 14 bases. Per the germline V gene, CDR1 is SGHRS and CDR2 is YFSETQ. The CDR3 runs 15 residues. CDR3 protein: CASSPEDNPTDTQYF. In DNA form, the CDR3 reads TGCGCCAGCAGCCCCGAAGACAATCCCACAGATACGCAGTATTTT.

The chain combines TRBV2 with TRBJ2-7, with TRBD2 matching over 11 bases. The CDR3 loop spans 16 amino acids. The V gene end was trimmed by 4 bases and the J gene end by 0 bases; junction bases not matched to a gene: 5. Germline values: CDR1 SNHLY, CDR2 FYNNEI. This CDR3 is CASSVPSGRFSYEQYF. CDR3 in DNA: TGTGCCAGCAGTGTCCCTAGCGGGAGGTTCTCCTACGAGCAGTACTTC.

The V gene is TRBV3-1 (or the pseudogene TRBV3-2), the J gene TRBJ2-7, with D maybe TRBD2 (6 bases). Germline-derived CDR1 and CDR2 are LGHDT and YNNKEL (reference sequence). The CDR3 runs to 12 residues. V lost 8 bases, J lost 4 bases, and 12 bases lay in between. In DNA form, the CDR3 reads TGTGCCAGCGAGAGCGGGCGGTACGAGCAGTACTTC. Residues: CASESGRYEQYF.

The chain uses TRBV27 and TRBJ1-1; 8 bases map to TRBD1. V lost 8 bases, J lost 11 bases, and 10 bases stayed unmatched. The CDR3 length is 12 residues. From germline, CDR1 is MNHEY and CDR2 SMNVEV (reference sequence). The CDR3 bases are TGTGCCAGCCAAGGACAGGGAACACGGGCTTTCTTT. Translating it yields CASQGQGTRAFF.

There are a few counts of this clone. The rearrangement links TRBV10-3 to TRBJ1-1; D is undetermined. This CDR3 is built from 12 residues. CDR1 and CDR2 from the germline V gene are ENHRY and SYGVKD. V lost 10 bases and J lost 5, with 14 bases in between. The CDR3 nucleotides are TGTGCCAGCCGAACAGAAGGAACTGAAGCTTTCTTT. Encoded protein: CASRTEGTEAFF.

This clone was counted only a few times. The V gene is TRBV2, the J gene TRBJ1-2; a weak D match, TRBD1 (6 bases). There are 15 residues in the CDR3. The ends were cut back, 6 bases at V and 0 bases at J, with 14 bases in the middle. The germline V gene encodes CDR1 SNHLY and CDR2 FYNNEI. The CDR3 protein is CASSAGTTTNYGYTF. The CDR3 region has the DNA TGTGCCAGCAGCGCCGGGACAACAACTAACTATGGCTACACCTTC.

The rearrangement joins TRBV19 to TRBJ2-4; 15 bases are shared with TRBD2. Looked up from germline, CDR1 is LNHDA and CDR2 is SQIVND (reference sequence). The CDR3 length is 20 residues. With V trimmed by 0 bases and J by 1 base, 7 bases remained unmatched. This CDR3 is CASSIDWTSGREAAKNIQYF. Here the CDR3 DNA reads TGTGCCAGTAGTATAGATTGGACTAGCGGGAGGGAGGCGGCCAAAAACATTCAGTACTTC.

This clone appeared once. The gene calls are TRBV19 and TRBJ1-1; tentative D call: TRBD1 (5 bases). Trimming stripped 5 bases from V and 5 bases from J, with 15 bases between. The CDR3 is 14 residues long. Looked up from germline, CDR1 is LNHDA and CDR2 is SQIVND (reference sequence). CDR3 region: CASSGGTLKTEAFF. CDR3 DNA: TGTGCCAGTAGTGGGGGGACGTTAAAAACTGAAGCTTTCTTT.

This chain uses TRBV5-1 with TRBJ2-2, with D perhaps TRBD1 (7 bases). Trimming pared 5 bases from V and 5 bases from J, leaving 22 bases between. The CDR3 sequence is 17 residues long. Germline CDR1 reads SGHRS; CDR2 reads YFSETQ. This CDR3 reads CASRSSLFPGGTGELFF. The CDR3 DNA is TGCGCCAGCAGATCCAGTCTGTTCCCAGGGGGGACCGGGGAGCTGTTTTTT.